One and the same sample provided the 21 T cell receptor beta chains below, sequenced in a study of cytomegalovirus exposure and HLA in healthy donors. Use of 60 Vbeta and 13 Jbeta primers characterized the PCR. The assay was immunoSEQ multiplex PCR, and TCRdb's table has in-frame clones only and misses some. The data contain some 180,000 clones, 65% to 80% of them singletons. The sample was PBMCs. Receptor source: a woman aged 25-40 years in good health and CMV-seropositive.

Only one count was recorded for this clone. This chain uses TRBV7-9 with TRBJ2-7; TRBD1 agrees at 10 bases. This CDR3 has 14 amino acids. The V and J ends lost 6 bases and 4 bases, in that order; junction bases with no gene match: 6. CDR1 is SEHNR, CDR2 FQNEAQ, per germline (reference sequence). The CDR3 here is CASSSRQGAYEQYF. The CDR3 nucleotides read TGTGCCAGCAGTTCACGACAGGGGGCGTACGAGCAGTACTTC. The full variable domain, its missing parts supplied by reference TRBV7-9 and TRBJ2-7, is DTGVSQNPRHKITKRGQNVTFRCDPISEHNRLYWYRQTLGQGPEFLTYFQNEAQLEKSRLLSDRFSAERPKGSFSTLEIQRTEQGDSAMYLCASSSRQGAYEQYFGPGTRLTVT.

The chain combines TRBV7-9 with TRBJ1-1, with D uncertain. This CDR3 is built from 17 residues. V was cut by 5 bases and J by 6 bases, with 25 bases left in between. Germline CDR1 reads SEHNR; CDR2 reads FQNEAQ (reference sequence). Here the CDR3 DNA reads TGTGCCAGCAGCCGAGGTCAGTGGCTTAAATGTTGCGCTGAAGCTTTCTTT. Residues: CASSRGQWLKCCAEAFF.

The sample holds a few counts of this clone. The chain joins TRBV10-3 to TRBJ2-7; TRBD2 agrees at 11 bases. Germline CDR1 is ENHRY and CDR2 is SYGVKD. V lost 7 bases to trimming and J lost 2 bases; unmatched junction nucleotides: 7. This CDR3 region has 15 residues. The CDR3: CAITGLAGPPYEQYF. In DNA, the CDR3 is TGTGCCATCACCGGACTAGCGGGTCCTCCCTACGAGCAGTACTTC.

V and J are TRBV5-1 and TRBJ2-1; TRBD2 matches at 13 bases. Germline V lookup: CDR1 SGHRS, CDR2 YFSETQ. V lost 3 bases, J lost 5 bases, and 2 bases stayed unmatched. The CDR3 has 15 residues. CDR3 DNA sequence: TGCGCCAGCAGCTGGACTAGCGGGGGTAACAATGAGCAGTTCTTC. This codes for CASSWTSGGNNEQFF.

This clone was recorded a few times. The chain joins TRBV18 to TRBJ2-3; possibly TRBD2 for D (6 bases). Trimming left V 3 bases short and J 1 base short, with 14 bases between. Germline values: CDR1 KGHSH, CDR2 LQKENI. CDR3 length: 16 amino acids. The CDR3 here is CASSPLPVAGTDTQYF. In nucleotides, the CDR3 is TGTGCCAGCTCACCCCTTCCGGTAGCGGGCACAGATACGCAGTATTTT.

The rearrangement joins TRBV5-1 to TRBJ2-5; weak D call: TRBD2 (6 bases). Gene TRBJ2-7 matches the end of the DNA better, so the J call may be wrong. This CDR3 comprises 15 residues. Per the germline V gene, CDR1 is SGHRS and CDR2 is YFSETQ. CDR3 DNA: TGCGCCAGCAGCCACCCACTGGCGGGAACCTACGAGCAGTACTTC. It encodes CASSHPLAGTYEQYF.

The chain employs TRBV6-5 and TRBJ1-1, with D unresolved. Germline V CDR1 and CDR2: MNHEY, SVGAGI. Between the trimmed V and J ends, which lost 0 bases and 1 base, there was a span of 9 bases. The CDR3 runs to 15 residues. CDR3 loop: CASSYSPVANTEAFF. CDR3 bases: TGTGCCAGCAGTTACTCTCCTGTGGCGAACACTGAAGCTTTCTTT.

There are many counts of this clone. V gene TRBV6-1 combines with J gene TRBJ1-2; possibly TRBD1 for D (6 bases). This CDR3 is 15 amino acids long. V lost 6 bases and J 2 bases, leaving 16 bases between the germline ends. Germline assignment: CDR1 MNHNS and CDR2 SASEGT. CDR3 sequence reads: CASRGRQEVNYGYTF. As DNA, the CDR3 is TGTGCCAGCAGGGGTAGACAGGAAGTCAACTATGGCTACACCTTC.

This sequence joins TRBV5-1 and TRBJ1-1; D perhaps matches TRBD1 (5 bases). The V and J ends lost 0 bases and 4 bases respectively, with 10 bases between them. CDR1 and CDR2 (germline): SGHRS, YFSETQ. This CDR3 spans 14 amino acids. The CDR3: CASSLEGWSTEAFF. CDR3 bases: TGCGCCAGCAGCTTGGAGGGGTGGAGCACTGAAGCTTTCTTT.

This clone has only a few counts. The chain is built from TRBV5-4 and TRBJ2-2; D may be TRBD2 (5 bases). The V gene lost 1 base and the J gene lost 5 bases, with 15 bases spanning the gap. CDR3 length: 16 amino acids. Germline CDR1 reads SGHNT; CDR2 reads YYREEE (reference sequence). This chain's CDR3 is CASSLRPLAGTGELFF. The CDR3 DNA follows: TGTGCCAGCAGCTTGCGGCCTCTAGCCGGTACCGGGGAGCTGTTTTTT.

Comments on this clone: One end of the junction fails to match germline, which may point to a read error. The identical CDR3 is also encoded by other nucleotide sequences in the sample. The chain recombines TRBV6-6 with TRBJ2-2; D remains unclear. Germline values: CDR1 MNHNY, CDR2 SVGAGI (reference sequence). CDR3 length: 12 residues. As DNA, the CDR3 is TGCGCCAGCAGTTACCGTACCGGGGAGCTGTTTTTT. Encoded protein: CASSYRTGELFF.

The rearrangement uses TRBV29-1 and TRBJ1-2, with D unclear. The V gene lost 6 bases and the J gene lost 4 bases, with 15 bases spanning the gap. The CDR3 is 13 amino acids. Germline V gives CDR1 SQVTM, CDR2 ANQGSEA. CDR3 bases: TGCAGCGTCCCAGTAAACCGGGGCTATGGCTACACCTTC. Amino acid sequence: CSVPVNRGYGYTF.

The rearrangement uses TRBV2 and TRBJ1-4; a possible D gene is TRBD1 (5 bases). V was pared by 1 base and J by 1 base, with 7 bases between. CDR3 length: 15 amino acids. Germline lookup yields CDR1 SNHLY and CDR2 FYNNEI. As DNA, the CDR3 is TGTGCCAGCAGTGAAGAGGGGAAAACTAATGAAAAACTGTTTTTT. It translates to CASSEEGKTNEKLFF.

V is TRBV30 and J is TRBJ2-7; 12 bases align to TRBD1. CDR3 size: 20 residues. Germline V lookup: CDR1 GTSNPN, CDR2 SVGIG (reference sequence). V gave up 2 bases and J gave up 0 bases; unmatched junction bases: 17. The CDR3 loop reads CAWSPRARDRGQPNSYEQYF. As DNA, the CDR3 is TGTGCCTGGAGTCCCAGGGCCAGGGACAGGGGGCAACCTAACTCCTACGAGCAGTACTTC.

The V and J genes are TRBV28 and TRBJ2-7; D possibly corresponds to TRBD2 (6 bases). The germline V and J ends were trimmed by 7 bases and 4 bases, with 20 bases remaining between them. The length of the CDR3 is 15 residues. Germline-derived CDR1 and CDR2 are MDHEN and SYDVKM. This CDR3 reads CASTGWGVGEYEQYF. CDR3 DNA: TGTGCCAGCACCGGCTGGGGGGTGGGGGAATACGAGCAGTACTTC.

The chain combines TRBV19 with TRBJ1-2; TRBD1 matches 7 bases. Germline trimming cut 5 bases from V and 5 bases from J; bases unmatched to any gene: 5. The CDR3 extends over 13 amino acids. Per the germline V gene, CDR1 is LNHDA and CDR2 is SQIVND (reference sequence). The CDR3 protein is CASSRTGEYGYTF. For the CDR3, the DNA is TGTGCCAGTAGTCGGACAGGAGAGTATGGCTACACCTTC.

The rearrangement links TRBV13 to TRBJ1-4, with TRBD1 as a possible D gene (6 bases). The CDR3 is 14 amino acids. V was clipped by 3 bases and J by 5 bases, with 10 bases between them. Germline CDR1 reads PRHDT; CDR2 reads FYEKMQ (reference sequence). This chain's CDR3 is CASSFHTGNEKLFF. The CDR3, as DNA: TGTGCCAGCAGCTTCCATACAGGGAATGAAAAACTGTTTTTT.

Here the CDR3 reads CASSFGGNNQPQHF. In DNA, the CDR3 is TGTGCCAGCAGCTTCGGGGGTAACAATCAGCCCCAGCATTTT. This chain joins TRBV7-9 and TRBJ1-5; D possibly corresponds to TRBD1 (5 bases). Germline V CDR1 and CDR2: SEHNR, FQNEAQ (reference sequence). V was cut by 3 bases and J by 3 bases, with 9 bases left in between. The CDR3 is 14 amino acids.

CDR3 nucleotides: TGTGCCAGCAGCCGCAAAGGGGGATCCAACTATGGCTACACCTTC. Translating gives CASSRKGGSNYGYTF. V and J are TRBV28 and TRBJ1-2; D possibly corresponds to TRBD1 (6 bases). In germline, CDR1 is MDHEN, CDR2 SYDVKM. V was clipped by 6 bases and J by 2 bases, with 16 bases between them. The CDR3 length is 15 residues.

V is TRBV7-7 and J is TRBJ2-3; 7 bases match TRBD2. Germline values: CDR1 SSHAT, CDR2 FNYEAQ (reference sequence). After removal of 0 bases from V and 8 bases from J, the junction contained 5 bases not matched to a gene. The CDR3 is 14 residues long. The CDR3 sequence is CASSLAGGSGTQYF. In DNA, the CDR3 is TGTGCCAGCAGCTTAGCGGGGGGGTCTGGTACGCAGTATTTT.

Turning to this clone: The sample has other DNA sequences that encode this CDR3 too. CDR3 nucleotide sequence: TGTGCCAGCAGGCATCCGGGACAGGGGGCCTACGAGCAGTACTTC. As protein: CASRHPGQGAYEQYF. The J gene is TRBJ2-7, the V gene TRBV6-6, with 11 positions matching TRBD1. J gave up 2 bases and V 6 bases, and 6 bases lay outside the gene matches. The CDR3 loop spans 15 amino acids. Per the germline V gene, CDR1 is MNHNY and CDR2 is SVGAGI (reference sequence).